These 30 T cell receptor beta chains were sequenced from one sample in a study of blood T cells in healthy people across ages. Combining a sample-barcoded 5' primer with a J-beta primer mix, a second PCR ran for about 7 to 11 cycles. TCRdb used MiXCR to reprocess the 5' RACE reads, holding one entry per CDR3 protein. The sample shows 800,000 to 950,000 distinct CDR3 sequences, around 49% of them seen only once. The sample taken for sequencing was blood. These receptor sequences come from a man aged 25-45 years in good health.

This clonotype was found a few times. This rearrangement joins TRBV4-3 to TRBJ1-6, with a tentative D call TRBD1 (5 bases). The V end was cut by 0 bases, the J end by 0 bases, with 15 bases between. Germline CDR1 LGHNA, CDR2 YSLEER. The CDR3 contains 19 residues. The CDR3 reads CASSQDTSGGSSYNSPLHF. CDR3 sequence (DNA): TGCGCCAGCAGCCAAGACACGTCTGGGGGGAGCTCCTATAATTCACCCCTCCACTTT.

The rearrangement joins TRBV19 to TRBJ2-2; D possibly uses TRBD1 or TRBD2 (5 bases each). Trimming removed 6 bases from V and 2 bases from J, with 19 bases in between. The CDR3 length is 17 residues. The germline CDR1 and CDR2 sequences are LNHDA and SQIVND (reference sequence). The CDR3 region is CASSLGEWQSNTGELFF. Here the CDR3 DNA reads TGTGCCAGTAGCCTAGGGGAGTGGCAGAGCAACACCGGGGAGCTGTTTTTT.

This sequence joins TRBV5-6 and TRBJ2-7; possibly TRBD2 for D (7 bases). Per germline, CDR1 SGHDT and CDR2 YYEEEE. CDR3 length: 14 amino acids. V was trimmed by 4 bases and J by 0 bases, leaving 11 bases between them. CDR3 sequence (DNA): TGTGCCAGCAGCGGGGGGGGCAGCTCCTACGAGCAGTACTTC. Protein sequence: CASSGGGSSYEQYF.

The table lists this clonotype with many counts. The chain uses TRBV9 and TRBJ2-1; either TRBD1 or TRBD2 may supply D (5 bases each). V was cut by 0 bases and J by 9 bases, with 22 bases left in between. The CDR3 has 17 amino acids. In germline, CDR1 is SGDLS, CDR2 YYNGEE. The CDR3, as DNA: TGTGCCAGCAGCGTAGATAACGGGGCTCTCAGGATCGGTGAGCAGTTCTTC. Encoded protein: CASSVDNGALRIGEQFF.

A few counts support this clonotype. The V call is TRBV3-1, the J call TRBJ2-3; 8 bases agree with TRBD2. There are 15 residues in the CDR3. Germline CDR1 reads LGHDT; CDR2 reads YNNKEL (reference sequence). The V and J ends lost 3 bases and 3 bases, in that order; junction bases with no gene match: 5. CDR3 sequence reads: CASSHGGGLTDTQYF. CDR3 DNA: TGTGCCAGCAGCCACGGGGGGGGTCTAACAGATACGCAGTATTTT.

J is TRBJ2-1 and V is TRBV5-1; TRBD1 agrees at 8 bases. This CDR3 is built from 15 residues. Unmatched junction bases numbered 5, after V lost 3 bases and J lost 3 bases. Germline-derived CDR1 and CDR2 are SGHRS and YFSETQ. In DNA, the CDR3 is TGCGCCAGCAGCTCGACCGGGACAGGCTACAATGAGCAGTTCTTC. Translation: CASSSTGTGYNEQFF.

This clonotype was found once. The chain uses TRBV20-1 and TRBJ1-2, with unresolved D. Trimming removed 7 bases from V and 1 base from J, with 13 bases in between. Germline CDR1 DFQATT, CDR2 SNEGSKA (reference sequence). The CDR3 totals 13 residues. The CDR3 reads CSGKGGNNYGYTF. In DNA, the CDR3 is TGCAGTGGCAAAGGAGGGAATAACTATGGCTACACCTTC.

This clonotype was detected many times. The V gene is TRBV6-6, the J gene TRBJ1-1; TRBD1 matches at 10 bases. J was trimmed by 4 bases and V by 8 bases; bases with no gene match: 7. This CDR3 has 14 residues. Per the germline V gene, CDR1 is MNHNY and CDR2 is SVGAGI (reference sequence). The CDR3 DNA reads TGTGCCAGCTATTGGACAGGGGGGTCCACTGAAGCTTTCTTT. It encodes CASYWTGGSTEAFF.

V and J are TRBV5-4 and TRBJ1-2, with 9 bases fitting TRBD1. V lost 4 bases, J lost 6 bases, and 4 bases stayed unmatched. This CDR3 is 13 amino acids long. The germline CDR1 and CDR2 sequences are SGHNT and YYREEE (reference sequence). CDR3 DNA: TGTGCCAGCAGCCAGGGACAGGGTAATGGCTACACCTTC. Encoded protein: CASSQGQGNGYTF.

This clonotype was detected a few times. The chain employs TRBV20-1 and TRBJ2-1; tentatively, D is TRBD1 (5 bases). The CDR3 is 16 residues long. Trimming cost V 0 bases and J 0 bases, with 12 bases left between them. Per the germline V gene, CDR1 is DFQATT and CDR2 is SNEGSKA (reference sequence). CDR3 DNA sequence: TGCAGTGCTAGAGATCAGGGCAGGCCCTCCTACAATGAGCAGTTCTTC. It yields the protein CSARDQGRPSYNEQFF.

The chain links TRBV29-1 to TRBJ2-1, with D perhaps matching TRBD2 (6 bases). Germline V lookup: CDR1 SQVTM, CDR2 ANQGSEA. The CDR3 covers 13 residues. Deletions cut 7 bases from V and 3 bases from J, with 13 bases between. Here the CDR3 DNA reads TGCAGCGGACTAGTGGGGCTCTACAATGAGCAGTTCTTC. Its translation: CSGLVGLYNEQFF.

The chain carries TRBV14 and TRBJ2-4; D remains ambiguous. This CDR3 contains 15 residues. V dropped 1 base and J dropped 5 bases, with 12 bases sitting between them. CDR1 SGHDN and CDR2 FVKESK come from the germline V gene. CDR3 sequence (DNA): TGTGCCAGCAGCCAAGGACCGGGCCCGGAAAACATTCAGTACTTC. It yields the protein CASSQGPGPENIQYF.

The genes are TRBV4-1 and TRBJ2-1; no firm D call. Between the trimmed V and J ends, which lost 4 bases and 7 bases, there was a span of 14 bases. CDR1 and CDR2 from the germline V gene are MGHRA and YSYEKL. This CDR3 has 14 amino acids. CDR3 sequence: CASSPRSLGNEQFF. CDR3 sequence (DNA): TGCGCCAGCAGCCCCCGCAGTTTAGGGAATGAGCAGTTCTTC.

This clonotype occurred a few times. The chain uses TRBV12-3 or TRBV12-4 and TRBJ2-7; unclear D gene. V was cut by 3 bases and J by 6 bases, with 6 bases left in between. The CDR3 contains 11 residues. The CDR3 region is CASSFKFEQYF. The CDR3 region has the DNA TGTGCCAGCAGTTTTAAGTTCGAGCAGTACTTC.

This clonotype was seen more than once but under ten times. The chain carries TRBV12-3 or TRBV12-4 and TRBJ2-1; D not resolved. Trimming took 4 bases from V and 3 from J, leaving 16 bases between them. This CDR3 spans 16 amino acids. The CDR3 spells CASSSLDTIRYNEQFF. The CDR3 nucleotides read TGTGCCAGCAGTTCCCTCGACACGATCCGCTACAATGAGCAGTTCTTC.

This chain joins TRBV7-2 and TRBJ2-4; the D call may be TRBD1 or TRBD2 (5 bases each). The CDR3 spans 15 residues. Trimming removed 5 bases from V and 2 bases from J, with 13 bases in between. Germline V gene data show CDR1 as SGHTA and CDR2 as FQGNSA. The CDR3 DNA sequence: TGTGCCAGCAGCGCCTCCGGGACGTCCAAAAACATTCAGTACTTC. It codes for CASSASGTSKNIQYF.

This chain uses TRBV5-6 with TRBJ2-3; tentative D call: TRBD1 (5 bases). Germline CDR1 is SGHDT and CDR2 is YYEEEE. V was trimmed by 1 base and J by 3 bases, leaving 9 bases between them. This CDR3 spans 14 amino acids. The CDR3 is CASSLPRATDTQYF. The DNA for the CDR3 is TGTGCCAGCAGCTTGCCCAGGGCAACAGATACGCAGTATTTT.

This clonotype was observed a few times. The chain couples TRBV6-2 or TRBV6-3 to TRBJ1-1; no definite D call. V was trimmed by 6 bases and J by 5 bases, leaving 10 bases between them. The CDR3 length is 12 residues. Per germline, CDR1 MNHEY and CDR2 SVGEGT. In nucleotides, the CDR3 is TGTGCCAGCAGAGAGGGTTCGACTGAAGCTTTCTTT. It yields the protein CASREGSTEAFF.

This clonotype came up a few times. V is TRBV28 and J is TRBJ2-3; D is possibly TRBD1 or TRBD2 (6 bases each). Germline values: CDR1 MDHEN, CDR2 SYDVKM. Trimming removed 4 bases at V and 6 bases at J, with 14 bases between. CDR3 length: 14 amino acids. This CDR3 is CASSSRGQLDTQYF. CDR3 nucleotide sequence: TGTGCCAGCAGTTCCCGGGGGCAACTGGATACGCAGTATTTT.

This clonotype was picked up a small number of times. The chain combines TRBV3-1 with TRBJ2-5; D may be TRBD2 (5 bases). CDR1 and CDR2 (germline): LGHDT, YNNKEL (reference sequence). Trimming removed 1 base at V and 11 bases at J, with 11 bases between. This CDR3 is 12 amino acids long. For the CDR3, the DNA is TGTGCCAGCAGCCAAGCCGAGGGAGAGCAGTACTTC. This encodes CASSQAEGEQYF.

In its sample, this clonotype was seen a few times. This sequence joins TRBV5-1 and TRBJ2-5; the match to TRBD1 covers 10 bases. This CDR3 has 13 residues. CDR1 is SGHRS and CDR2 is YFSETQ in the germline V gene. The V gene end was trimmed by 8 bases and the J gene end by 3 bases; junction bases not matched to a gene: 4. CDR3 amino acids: CASRQGAKETQYF. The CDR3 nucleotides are TGCGCCAGTCGACAGGGGGCCAAAGAGACCCAGTACTTC.

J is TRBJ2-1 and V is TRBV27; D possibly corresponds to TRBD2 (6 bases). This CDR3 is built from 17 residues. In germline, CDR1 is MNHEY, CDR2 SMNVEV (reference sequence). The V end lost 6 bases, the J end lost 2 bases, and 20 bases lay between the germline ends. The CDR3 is CASREGPPNPAYNEQFF. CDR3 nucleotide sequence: TGTGCCAGCAGGGAGGGTCCACCCAATCCCGCCTACAATGAGCAGTTCTTC.

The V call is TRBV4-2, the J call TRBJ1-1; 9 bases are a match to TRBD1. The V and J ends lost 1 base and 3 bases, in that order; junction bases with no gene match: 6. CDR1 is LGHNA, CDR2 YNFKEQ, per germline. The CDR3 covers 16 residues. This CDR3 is CASSQGAGQGYTEAFF. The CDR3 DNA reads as TGTGCCAGCAGCCAAGGGGCGGGACAGGGTTACACTGAAGCTTTCTTT.

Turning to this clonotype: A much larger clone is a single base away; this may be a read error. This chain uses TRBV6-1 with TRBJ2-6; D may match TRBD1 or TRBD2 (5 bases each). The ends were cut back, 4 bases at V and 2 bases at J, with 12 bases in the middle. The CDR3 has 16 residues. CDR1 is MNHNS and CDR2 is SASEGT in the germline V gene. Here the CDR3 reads CASSVGQGAGANVLTF. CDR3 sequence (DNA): TGTGCCAGCAGTGTAGGTCAGGGAGCTGGGGCCAACGTCCTGACTTTC.

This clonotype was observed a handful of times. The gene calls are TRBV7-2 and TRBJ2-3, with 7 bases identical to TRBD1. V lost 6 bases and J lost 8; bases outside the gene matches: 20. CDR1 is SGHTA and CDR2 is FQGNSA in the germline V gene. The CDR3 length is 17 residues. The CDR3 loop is CASSRTPGQGVGATQYF. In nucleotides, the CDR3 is TGTGCCAGCAGTCGCACCCCGGGGCAGGGGGTCGGGGCTACGCAGTATTTT. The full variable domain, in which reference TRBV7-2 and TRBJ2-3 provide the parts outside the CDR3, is GAGVSQSPSNKVTEKGKDVELRCDPISGHTALYWYRQSLGQGLEFLIYFQGNSAPDKSGLPSDRFSAERTGGSVSTLTIQRTQQEDSAVYLCASSRTPGQGVGATQYFGPGTRLTVL.

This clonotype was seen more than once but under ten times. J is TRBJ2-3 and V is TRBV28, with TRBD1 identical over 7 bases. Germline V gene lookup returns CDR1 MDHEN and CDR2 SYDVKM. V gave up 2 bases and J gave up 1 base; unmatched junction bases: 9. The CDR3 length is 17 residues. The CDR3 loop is CASSLGMGTDRTDTQYF. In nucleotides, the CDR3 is TGTGCCAGCAGTTTAGGGATGGGGACAGACCGCACAGATACGCAGTATTTT.

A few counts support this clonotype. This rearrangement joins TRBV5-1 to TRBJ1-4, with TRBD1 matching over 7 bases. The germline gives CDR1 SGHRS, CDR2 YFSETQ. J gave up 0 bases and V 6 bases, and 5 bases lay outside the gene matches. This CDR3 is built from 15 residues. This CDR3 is CASTVQGATNEKLFF. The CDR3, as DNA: TGCGCCAGCACCGTTCAGGGGGCAACTAATGAAAAACTGTTTTTT.

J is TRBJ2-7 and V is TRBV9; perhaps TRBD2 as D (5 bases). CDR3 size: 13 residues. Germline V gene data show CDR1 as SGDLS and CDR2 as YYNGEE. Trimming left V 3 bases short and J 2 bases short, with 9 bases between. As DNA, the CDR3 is TGTGCCAGCAGCGGCGAGGGCCCCTACGAGCAGTACTTC. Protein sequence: CASSGEGPYEQYF.

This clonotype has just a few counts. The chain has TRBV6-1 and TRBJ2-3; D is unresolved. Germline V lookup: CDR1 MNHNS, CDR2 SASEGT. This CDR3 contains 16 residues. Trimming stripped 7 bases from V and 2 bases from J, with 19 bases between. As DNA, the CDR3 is TGTGCCAGCACCTTAAGTCGGGTTGAGGCCACAGATACGCAGTATTTT. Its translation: CASTLSRVEATDTQYF.

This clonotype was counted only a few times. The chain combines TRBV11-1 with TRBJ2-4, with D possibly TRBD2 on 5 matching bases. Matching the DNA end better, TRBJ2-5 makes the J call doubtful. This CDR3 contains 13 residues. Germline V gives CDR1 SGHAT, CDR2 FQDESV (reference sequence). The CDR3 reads CASSLDLSETQYF. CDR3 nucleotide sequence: TGTGCCAGCAGCCTGGACTTATCAGAGACCCAGTACTTC.